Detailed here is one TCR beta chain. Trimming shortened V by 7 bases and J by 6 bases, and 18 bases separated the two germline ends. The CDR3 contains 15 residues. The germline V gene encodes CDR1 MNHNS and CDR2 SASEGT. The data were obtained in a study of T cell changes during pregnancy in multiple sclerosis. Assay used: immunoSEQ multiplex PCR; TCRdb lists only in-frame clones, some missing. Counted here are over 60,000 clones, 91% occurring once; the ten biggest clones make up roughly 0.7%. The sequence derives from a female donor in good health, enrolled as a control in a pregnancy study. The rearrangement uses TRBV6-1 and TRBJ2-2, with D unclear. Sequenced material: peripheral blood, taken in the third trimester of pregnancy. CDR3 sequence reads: CASKLAAVASGELFF. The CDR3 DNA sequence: TGTGCCAGCAAGCTGGCGGCAGTTGCGTCCGGGGAGCTGTTTTTT.